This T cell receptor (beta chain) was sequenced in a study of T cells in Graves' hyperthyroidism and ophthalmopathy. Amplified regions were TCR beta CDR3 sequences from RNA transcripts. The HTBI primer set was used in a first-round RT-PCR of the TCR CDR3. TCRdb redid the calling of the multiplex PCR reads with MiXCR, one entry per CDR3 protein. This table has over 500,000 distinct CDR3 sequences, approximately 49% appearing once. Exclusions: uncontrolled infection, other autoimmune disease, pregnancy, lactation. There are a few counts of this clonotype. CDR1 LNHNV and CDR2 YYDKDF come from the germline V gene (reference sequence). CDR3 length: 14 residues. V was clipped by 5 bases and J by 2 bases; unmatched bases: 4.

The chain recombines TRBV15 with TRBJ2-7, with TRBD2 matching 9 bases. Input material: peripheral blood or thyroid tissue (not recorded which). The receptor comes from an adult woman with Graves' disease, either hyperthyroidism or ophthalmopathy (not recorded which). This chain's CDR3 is CATSPSGDTYEQYF. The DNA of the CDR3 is TGTGCCACCAGCCCTAGCGGGGATACCTACGAGCAGTACTTC.